A selection of T cell receptor beta chains follows, all from one sample in a study of Ad26.COV2.S vaccination and SARS-CoV-2 variants. Sequencing was performed with immunoSEQ multiplex PCR; in TCRdb, only in-frame clones are kept and a portion is missing. The top ten hold under 2% of the sample, which has 400,000 to 450,000 clones, approximately 92% seen once. The specimen comprised peripheral blood, sampled in a trial of Ad26.COV2.S vaccine versus placebo. The origin of the receptors is a person between 18 and 60 years old who received the Ad26.COV2.S COVID-19 vaccine or a placebo. Each CDR3 is given with its conserved first and last residue. A D gene is named only where the DNA matches it firmly. Expanded clones get a size class; other rows say once, few or many, or leave the size out.

V gene,clone size,J gene,D gene,CDR3 protein,CDR3 DNA
TRBV7-2,NA,TRBJ2-1,NA,CASSARPLDEQFF,TGTGCCAGCAGCGCCCGGCCGTTGGATGAGCAGTTCTTC
TRBV4-1,NA,TRBJ1-1,TRBD1,CASSQVDPGQIGSTEAFF,TGCGCCAGCAGCCAGGTCGACCCGGGACAGATCGGGTCCACTGAAGCTTTCTTT
TRBV10-3,NA,TRBJ2-7,NA,CAISESEGGLFEQYF,TGTGCCATCAGTGAGTCCGAGGGGGGACTGTTCGAGCAGTACTTC
TRBV11-2,NA,TRBJ2-4,TRBD1,CASSLFLQGRVAKNIQYF,TGTGCCAGCAGCCTATTCCTACAGGGGAGAGTAGCCAAAAACATTCAGTACTTC
TRBV29-1,NA,TRBJ2-1,TRBD2,CSERGGLAGPGNEQFF,TGCAGCGAAAGAGGAGGACTAGCGGGGCCAGGGAATGAGCAGTTCTTC
TRBV23-1,NA,TRBJ1-2,TRBD1,CASSQWARDRDTNYGYTF,TGCGCCAGCAGTCAATGGGCGAGGGACAGAGACACAAACTATGGCTACACCTTC
TRBV18,NA,TRBJ1-3,NA,CASSPGPNSGNTIYF,TGTGCCAGCTCACCGGGACCGAACTCTGGAAACACCATATATTTT
TRBV16,NA,TRBJ2-5,NA,CASSRDRKETQYF,TGTGCCAGCAGTCGCGACAGAAAAGAGACCCAGTACTTC
TRBV29-1,NA,TRBJ2-3,NA,CSVEWRSTDTQYF,TGCAGCGTTGAGTGGAGGAGCACAGATACGCAGTATTTT
TRBV7-9,NA,TRBJ2-1,NA,CASSLVFIYNEQFF,TGTGCCAGCAGCTTAGTTTTTATCTACAATGAGCAGTTCTTC
TRBV4-1,NA,TRBJ2-7,NA,CASSQDNFSYEQYF,TGCGCCAGCAGCCAAGATAACTTTTCCTACGAGCAGTACTTC
TRBV27,NA,TRBJ2-4,TRBD2,CASSPGGGQNIQYF,TGTGCCAGCAGTCCGGGGGGGGGCCAAAACATTCAGTACTTC
TRBV5-4,NA,TRBJ2-3,TRBD1,CASRRGGPWGPTDTQYF,TGTGCCAGCAGACGAGGGGGCCCCTGGGGCCCCACAGATACGCAGTATTTT
TRBV5-6,NA,TRBJ1-2,NA,CASQKRDYGYTF,TGTGCCAGCCAAAAAAGGGACTATGGCTACACCTTC
TRBV28,NA,TRBJ2-5,TRBD1,CASSPGQGPSTKVTQYF,TGTGCCAGCAGCCCCGGACAGGGGCCTAGTACCAAGGTGACCCAGTACTTC
TRBV11-2,once,TRBJ2-5,NA,CASSLSPGRGGAETQYF,TGTGCCAGCAGCTTATCACCAGGCAGGGGAGGCGCGGAGACCCAGTACTTC
TRBV28,NA,TRBJ1-1,NA,CASNFRDAAPRNTEAFF,TGTGCCAGCAATTTTCGGGACGCTGCACCGCGGAACACTGAAGCTTTCTTT
TRBV5-4,NA,TRBJ1-1,NA,CASWGGGTEAFF,TGTGCCAGCTGGGGGGGTGGGACTGAAGCTTTCTTT
TRBV4-1,NA,TRBJ2-7,TRBD1,CASSRLITQGTGPYEQYF,TGCGCCAGCAGCCGACTGATAACCCAAGGGACAGGGCCCTACGAGCAGTACTTC
TRBV7-9,NA,TRBJ2-7,TRBD1,CASSLGPGTGNYEQYF,TGTGCCAGCAGCTTAGGACCCGGGACAGGGAATTACGAGCAGTACTTC
TRBV5-1,NA,TRBJ2-1,NA,CASSLGLAYNEQFF,TGCGCCAGCAGCTTGGGACTAGCCTACAATGAGCAGTTCTTC
TRBV19,NA,TRBJ1-1,NA,CASSIGQIDTEAFF,TGTGCCAGTAGTATAGGACAAATAGACACTGAAGCTTTCTTT
TRBV19,once,TRBJ1-2,NA,CASSITAFIAENYGYTF,TGTGCCAGTAGTATTACCGCGTTTATAGCTGAGAACTATGGCTACACCTTC
TRBV15,NA,TRBJ2-7,NA,CATSTWDLHNEQYF,TGTGCCACCAGCACGTGGGACTTGCACAACGAGCAGTACTTC
TRBV7-6,NA,TRBJ2-5,TRBD1,CASSSTGTLETQYF,TGTGCCAGCAGTTCGACAGGGACACTAGAGACCCAGTACTTC
TRBV9,NA,TRBJ2-3,TRBD2,CASSVGGGGSGGTDTQYF,TGTGCCAGCAGCGTAGGGGGAGGAGGTAGCGGGGGCACAGATACGCAGTATTTT
TRBV28,NA,TRBJ2-1,TRBD1,CASSPVGQGAYNEQFF,TGTGCCAGCAGTCCCGTGGGGCAGGGGGCCTACAATGAGCAGTTCTTC
TRBV21-1,NA,TRBJ1-2,NA,CARHRDGYTF,TGTGCCAGGCACAGGGACGGCTACACCTTC
TRBV7-9,NA,TRBJ1-5,NA,CASSSHRDSNQPQHF,TGTGCCAGCAGCTCACACAGGGATAGCAATCAGCCCCAGCATTTT